This T cell receptor (beta chain) appears in the sequencing data of a study of blood T cell repertoires in COVID-19. Study at large: Whether acute or convalescent, the COVID-19 samples came from the United States, Italy and Spain.

Per the authors' pipeline: From reference gene primer amplification, estimates of nucleated cell counts were derived. TCRdb's table, derived via immunoSEQ multiplex PCR, lists solely in-frame clones and lacks some. The D gene and trimming were derived from the DNA, and the V and J assignments and clone size from that table. The sample has about 150,000 clones; about 89% are singletons. Trimming stripped 1 base from V and 2 bases from J, with 9 bases between. The CDR3 is 15 amino acids. Germline-derived CDR1 and CDR2 are LNHDA and SQIVND (reference sequence). The source is a man aged 45-60 years with acute or convalescent COVID-19. V is TRBV19 and J is TRBJ2-1; D is uncertain. Material for sequencing was peripheral blood. This chain's CDR3 is CASSIVAYTYNEQFF. The DNA of the CDR3 is TGTGCCAGTAGTATAGTAGCTTACACCTACAATGAGCAGTTCTTC.